This paragraph reports one T cell receptor beta chain. The antigen is not known. The PCR ran on 60 Vbeta and 13 Jbeta primers. Assay used: immunoSEQ multiplex PCR; TCRdb lists only in-frame clones, some missing. In total, the table holds 130,000 or so clones. The sample comes from a study of cytomegalovirus exposure and HLA in healthy donors. Study conclusions and caveats: One cluster of highly shared sequence variants probably arose as a sequencing artifact. A missense DCLRE1C variant was associated with V- and J-gene trimming of TCR beta chains in a later analysis, and an independent cohort replicated the association.

Trimming pared 2 bases from V and 0 bases from J, leaving 7 bases between. This CDR3 has 14 residues. CDR1 and CDR2 from the germline V gene are MNHEY and SMNVEV (reference sequence). This chain connects TRBV27 to TRBJ1-2; D is perhaps TRBD1 (6 bases). The receptor was derived from a woman in her forties in good health and CMV-seronegative. Sequenced: PBMCs. The CDR3 nucleotides read TGTGCCAGCAGTTTAAAGGGGGCTAACTATGGCTACACCTTC. Its translation: CASSLKGANYGYTF.